What follows are 9 T cell receptor beta chains derived from one specimen sequenced in a study of T cells expressing NK-cell markers. TCRdb re-called the 5' RACE reads and catalogs CDR3 proteins one per entry, DNA excluded. In total, the table holds more than 120,000 distinct CDR3 sequences. The sequencing sample was made of blood T cells: a sorted CD56 or NKG2C T cell subset, CD4+ or CD8+ T cells, or bulk PBMC T cells (not recorded which). These receptors were obtained from a man aged 18 to 30 in good health.

The chain recombines TRBV6-5 with TRBJ2-6. Per the germline V gene, CDR1 is MNHEY and CDR2 is SVGAGI. The CDR3 runs to 12 residues. This chain's CDR3 is CASNSGANVLTF.

J is TRBJ1-5 and V is TRBV4-1. Germline V lookup: CDR1 MGHRA, CDR2 YSYEKL. The CDR3 consists of 16 residues. The CDR3 spells CASSQDGHYSNQPQHF.

This rearrangement joins TRBV4-3 to TRBJ2-4; as DNA is missing, the TRBD1 call by TCRdb cannot be tested. In germline, CDR1 is LGHNA, CDR2 YSLEER. The CDR3 covers 20 residues. The CDR3 region is CASSQDLAGEIPGTKNIQYF.

This chain connects TRBV18 to TRBJ1-5; TCRdb calls TRBD1, which cannot be checked without DNA. Germline V gene lookup returns CDR1 KGHSH and CDR2 LQKENI. This CDR3 region has 17 residues. This chain's CDR3 is CASSPGDRDHSNQPQHF.

V is TRBV29-1 and J is TRBJ2-2. The CDR3 is 12 amino acids. CDR1 and CDR2 (germline): SQVTM, ANQGSEA. CDR3 sequence reads: CSVEDSVGELFF.

The rearrangement uses TRBV13 and TRBJ2-7; TCRdb reports TRBD2, a call that lacks DNA to check it against. CDR1 is PRHDT, CDR2 FYEKMQ, per germline (reference sequence). The CDR3 runs to 17 residues. The CDR3: CASSLIAGGPPSYEQYF.

The chain has TRBV24-1 and TRBJ1-2; TCRdb indicates TRBD1, and absent DNA this call remains unverified. Germline lookup yields CDR1 KGHDR and CDR2 SFDVKD. There are 16 residues in the CDR3. The CDR3 loop reads CATSGETGTGLYGYTF.

The J gene is TRBJ1-1, the V gene TRBV10-3; TCRdb's assignment of TRBD1 cannot be checked, as there is no DNA. This CDR3 spans 12 amino acids. Germline CDR1 and CDR2: ENHRY and SYGVKD. The CDR3 loop reads CAIWTGGTEAFF.

The chain uses TRBV11-3 and TRBJ1-1. CDR3 length equals 13 residues. Germline CDR1 reads SGHNT; CDR2 reads YENEEA. CDR3 amino acids: CVPLEEANTEAFF. Looking up the rest from reference TRBV11-3 and TRBJ1-1 gives the full variable domain: EAGVVQSPRYKIIEKKQPVAFWCNPISGHNTLYWYLQNLGQGPELLIRYENEEAVDDSQLPKDRFSAERLKGVDSTLKIQPAELGDSAVYLCVPLEEANTEAFFGQGTRLTVV.